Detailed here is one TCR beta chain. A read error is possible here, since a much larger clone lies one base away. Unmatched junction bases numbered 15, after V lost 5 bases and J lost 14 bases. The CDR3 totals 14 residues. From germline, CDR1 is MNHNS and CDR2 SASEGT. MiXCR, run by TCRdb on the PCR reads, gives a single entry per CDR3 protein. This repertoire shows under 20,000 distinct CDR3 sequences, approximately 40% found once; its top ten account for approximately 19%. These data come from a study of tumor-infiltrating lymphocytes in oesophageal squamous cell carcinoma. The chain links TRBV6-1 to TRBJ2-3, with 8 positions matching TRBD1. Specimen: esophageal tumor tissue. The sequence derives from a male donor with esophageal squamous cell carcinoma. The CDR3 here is CASSRTGNTGELYF. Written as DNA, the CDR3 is TGTGCCAGCAGTCGGACAGGGAACACCGGGGAGCTGTATTTT.